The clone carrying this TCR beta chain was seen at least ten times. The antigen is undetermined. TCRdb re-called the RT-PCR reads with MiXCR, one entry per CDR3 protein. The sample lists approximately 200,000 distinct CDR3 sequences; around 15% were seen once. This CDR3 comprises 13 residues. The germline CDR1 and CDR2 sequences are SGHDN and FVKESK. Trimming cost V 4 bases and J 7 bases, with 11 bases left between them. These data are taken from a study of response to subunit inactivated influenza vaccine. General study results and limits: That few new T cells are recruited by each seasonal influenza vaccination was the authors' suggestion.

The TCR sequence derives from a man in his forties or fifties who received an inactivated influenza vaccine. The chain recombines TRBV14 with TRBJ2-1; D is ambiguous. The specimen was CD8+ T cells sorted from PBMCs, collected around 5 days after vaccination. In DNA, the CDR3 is TGTGCCAGCAGCCTAGGGTGGGTGAATGAGCAGTTCTTC. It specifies CASSLGWVNEQFF.